What follows is one T cell receptor beta chain and its context. The target antigen is unknown. This sample stems from a study of long-term antiretroviral therapy in people with HIV. Study context: Of all samples, the earliest predate the 2015 immediate-ART recommendation by about a decade. Study results and caveats: The study collected blood between the mid-2000s and the late 2010s, possibly under older ART regimens. Controls exceeded HIV repertoires in CDR3 length range.

The CDR3 spans 14 residues. V lost 4 bases to trimming and J lost 5 bases, with 11 bases between them. CDR1 and CDR2 from the germline V gene are MGHDK and SYGVNS. Version v3.0 of the immunoSEQ assay ran at survey level. A target of 40,000-50,000 T-cell genomes per sample was set for sequencing. Sequenced by immunoSEQ multiplex PCR; TCRdb stores in-frame clones only, minus some. The data contain 29,000 or so clones, 95% of them singletons. The chain links TRBV25-1 to TRBJ1-4; no definite D call. This sequence originates from a man under 40 with HIV. The source material was unsorted PBMCs, sampled 5.3 years after starting antiretroviral therapy. The CDR3: CASSGPGRNEKLFF. Written as DNA, the CDR3 is TGTGCCAGCAGTGGGCCAGGCAGGAATGAAAAACTGTTTTTT.